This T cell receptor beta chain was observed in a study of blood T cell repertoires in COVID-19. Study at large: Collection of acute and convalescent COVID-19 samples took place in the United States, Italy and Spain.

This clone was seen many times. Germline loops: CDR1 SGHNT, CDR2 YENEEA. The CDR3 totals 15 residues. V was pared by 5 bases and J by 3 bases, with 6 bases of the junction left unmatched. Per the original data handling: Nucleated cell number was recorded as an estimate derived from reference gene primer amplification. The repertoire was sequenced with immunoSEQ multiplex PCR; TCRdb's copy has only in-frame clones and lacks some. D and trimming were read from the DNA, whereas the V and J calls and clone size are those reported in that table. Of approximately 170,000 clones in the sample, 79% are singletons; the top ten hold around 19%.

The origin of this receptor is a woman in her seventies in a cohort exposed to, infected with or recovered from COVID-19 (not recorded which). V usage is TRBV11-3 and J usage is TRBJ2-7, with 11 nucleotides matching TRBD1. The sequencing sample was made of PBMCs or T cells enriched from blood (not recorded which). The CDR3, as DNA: TGTGCCAGCAGCCCACCGGGACAGGGGGGCTACGAGCAGTACTTC. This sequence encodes CASSPPGQGGYEQYF.